This T cell receptor (beta chain) was documented in a study of blood T cell repertoires in COVID-19. Repertoires were generated with immunoSEQ multiplex PCR, while TCRdb's copy carries only in-frame clones and drops some. The sample lists about 100,000 clones; about 77% were seen once. This CDR3 is built from 16 residues. Germline V gene sequence: CDR1 SGHTS, CDR2 YDEGEE. V lost 4 bases, J lost 2 bases, and 6 bases stayed unmatched. The chain has TRBV5-8 and TRBJ2-5, with 12 nucleotides matching TRBD2. The specimen was peripheral blood. The TCR was taken from a man aged 65 to 85 with active or convalescent COVID-19. The CDR3 reads CASSEGLAGNQETQYF. CDR3 coding DNA: TGTGCCAGCAGCGAGGGACTAGCGGGCAATCAAGAGACCCAGTACTTC.